This is a list of T cell receptor beta chains from one sample in a study of regulatory T cells in long-lasting Graves disease. TCRdb redid the calling of the multiplex PCR reads with MiXCR, one entry per CDR3 protein. The sample gives fewer than 400,000 distinct CDR3 sequences, around 21% of which show up once; 20% to 25% is in the top ten. Sample: peripheral blood mononuclear cells (PBMCs), taken when the disease was refractory, from a patient treated with antithyroid drugs. The receptors originated from a female donor with Graves disease. CDR3s include the opening cysteine and the closing phenylalanine or tryptophan. The D gene is left open where the match is weak. Not every row has a clone size; where given, it reads once, few, many or a size class.

.	TRBV15	.	TRBJ2-1	TGTGCCACCAGCAGAGATAGCGCCAACTACAATGAGCAGTTCTTC	CATSRDSANYNEQFF
.	TRBV6-5	many	TRBJ1-1	TGTGCCAGCAGTTCCCTGGGGAACACTGAAGCTTTCTTT	CASSSLGNTEAFF
.	TRBV5-1	many	TRBJ2-2	TGCGCCAGCACCGATACGAACACCGGGGAGCTGTTTTTT	CASTDTNTGELFF
.	TRBV20-1	few	TRBJ1-5	TGCAGTGCCTATCGGGTGGATCAGCCCCAGCATTTT	CSAYRVDQPQHF
.	TRBV5-1	few	TRBJ2-2	TGCGCCAGCAGCCCGAAGAGTAGGTTGGAGGAGCTGTTTTTT	CASSPKSRLEELFF
TRBD2	TRBV7-2	many	TRBJ2-5	TGTGCCAGCAGCTTAGGACTAGCAATTCAAGAGACCCAGTACTTC	CASSLGLAIQETQYF
.	TRBV11-2	many	TRBJ1-1	TGTGCCAGCAGCTCTTTGGGCGGCACTGAAGCTTTCTTT	CASSSLGGTEAFF
TRBD2	TRBV10-3	.	TRBJ2-5	TGTGCCAGCAGTTACTCTCTAGCGGGGCAAGAGACCCAGTACTTC	CASSYSLAGQETQYF
.	TRBV20-1	.	TRBJ1-5	TGCAGTGCCATCCAGGTAACAGTTAGCGGTCAGCCCCAGCATTTT	CSAIQVTVSGQPQHF
TRBD1	TRBV30	many	TRBJ1-1	TGTGCCTGGAGCGACTACGGGGGGACAGGGGCCACTGAAGCTTTCTTT	CAWSDYGGTGATEAFF
.	TRBV30	once	TRBJ1-1	TGTGCCTGGAGTGTGGGGTCAGGGGCGAACACTGAAGCTTTCTTT	CAWSVGSGANTEAFF
TRBD2	TRBV7-2	.	TRBJ2-1	TGTGCCAGCAGCTTAGAGGGTGGAGGAGCGGGAGCGGTCTATGAGCAGTTCTTC	CASSLEGGGAGAVYEQFF
.	TRBV11-2	many	TRBJ1-6	TGTGCCAGCAGCCCCGAGTATAATTCACCCCTCCACTTT	CASSPEYNSPLHF
.	TRBV7-2	.	TRBJ2-7	TGTGCCAGCAGCCGGGCGGACGGACCATTTTACGAGCAGTACTTC	CASSRADGPFYEQYF
TRBD2	TRBV19	few	TRBJ2-5	TGTGCCACACGCAGGACTAGCGACCAAGAGACCCAGTACTTC	CATRRTSDQETQYF
.	TRBV3-1	.	TRBJ1-1	TGTGCCAGCAGCCAAGAAGGGGTTAGGAACACTGAAGCTTTCTTT	CASSQEGVRNTEAFF